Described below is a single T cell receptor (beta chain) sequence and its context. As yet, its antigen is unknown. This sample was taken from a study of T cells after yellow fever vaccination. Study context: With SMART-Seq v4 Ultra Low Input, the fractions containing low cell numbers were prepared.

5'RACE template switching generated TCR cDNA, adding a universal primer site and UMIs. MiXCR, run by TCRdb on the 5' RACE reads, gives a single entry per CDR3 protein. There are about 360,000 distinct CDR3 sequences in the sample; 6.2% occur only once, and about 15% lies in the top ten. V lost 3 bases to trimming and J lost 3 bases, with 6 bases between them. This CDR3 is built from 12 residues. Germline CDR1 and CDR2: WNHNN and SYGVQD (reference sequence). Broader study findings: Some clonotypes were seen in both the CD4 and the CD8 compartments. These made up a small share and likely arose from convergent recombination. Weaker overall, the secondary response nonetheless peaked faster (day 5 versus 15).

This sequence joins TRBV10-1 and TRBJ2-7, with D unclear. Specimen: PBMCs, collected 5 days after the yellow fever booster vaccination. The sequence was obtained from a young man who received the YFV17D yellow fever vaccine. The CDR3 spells CASSDDLYEQYF. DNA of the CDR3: TGCGCCAGCAGTGACGACCTCTACGAGCAGTACTTC.